These 29 T cell receptor beta chains originate from one sample sequenced in a study of shared clonotypes between healthy human individuals. This table comes from immunoSEQ multiplex PCR, and its TCRdb copy is limited to in-frame clones, with some not included. The sample has 190,000 or so clones; 66% are singletons. Source material: memory CD4+ T cells sorted from blood. Indicated subset: CD45RA-negative fraction. The receptors shown here come from a man younger than 45 in good health.

The V call is TRBV7-2, the J call TRBJ1-4; TRBD1 is a possible D gene (5 bases). CDR3 size: 15 residues. V dropped 3 bases and J dropped 7 bases, with 15 bases sitting between them. CDR1 and CDR2 (germline): SGHTA, FQGNSA. The CDR3 spells CASSLVGASGEKLFF. CDR3 bases: TGTGCCAGCAGCTTGGTCGGGGCGTCGGGTGAAAAACTGTTTTTT.

This clone was seen just once. This rearrangement joins TRBV27 to TRBJ1-5, with no clear D. Trimming left V 5 bases short and J 9 bases short, with 11 bases between. This CDR3 comprises 12 residues. CDR1 is MNHEY, CDR2 SMNVEV, per germline (reference sequence). CDR3 sequence (DNA): TGTGCCAGCAGTGGCCCTGGTGGGCCCCAGCATTTT. The encoded protein is CASSGPGGPQHF.

This sequence joins TRBV29-1 and TRBJ2-2; TRBD1 might be the D (5 bases). Germline lookup yields CDR1 SQVTM and CDR2 ANQGSEA. The CDR3 sequence is 14 residues long. The V end lost 4 bases, the J end lost 0 bases, and 9 bases lay between the germline ends. CDR3 coding DNA: TGCAGCGTTGCCAGGGCGTCGAACACCGGGGAGCTGTTTTTT. Protein product: CSVARASNTGELFF.

This clone was picked up a small number of times. This chain uses TRBV7-2 with TRBJ2-1, with 12 bases lining up with TRBD2. Looked up from germline, CDR1 is SGHTA and CDR2 is FQGNSA. This CDR3 region has 15 residues. V shed 5 bases and J 4 bases; nucleotides not matched to a gene: 3. The CDR3 is CASSRGTSGYNEQFF. The CDR3 nucleotides read TGTGCCAGCAGCCGCGGGACTAGCGGGTACAATGAGCAGTTCTTC.

The chain carries TRBV25-1 and TRBJ1-5, with TRBD1 as a possible D gene (6 bases). The CDR3 has 17 residues. Germline V gene sequence: CDR1 MGHDK, CDR2 SYGVNS. V was shortened by 1 base and J by 6 bases, with 19 bases between the two germline ends. In nucleotides, the CDR3 is TGTGCCAGCAGTGAATCTGAAGGATCACAGGGCAGTCAGCCCCAGCATTTT. It translates to CASSESEGSQGSQPQHF.

The genes are TRBV5-4 and TRBJ2-5, with D unclear. The CDR3 totals 13 residues. Germline-derived CDR1 and CDR2 are SGHNT and YYREEE (reference sequence). Trimming cost V 0 bases and J 4 bases, with 7 bases left between them. The CDR3 here is CASSLERGETQYF. The CDR3 DNA reads as TGTGCCAGCAGCTTGGAACGTGGAGAGACCCAGTACTTC.

In nucleotides, the CDR3 is TGTGCCAGCACCACCGTGACAGGCCCGGGATCGCCCCAGCATTTT. Residues: CASTTVTGPGSPQHF. The V call is TRBV6-1, the J call TRBJ1-5; perhaps TRBD1 as D (6 bases). The CDR3 totals 15 residues. CDR1 is MNHNS, CDR2 SASEGT, per germline. V was pared by 7 bases and J by 9 bases, with 22 bases between.

The chain recombines TRBV4-3 with TRBJ1-2; TRBD1 might be the D (5 bases). The CDR3 contains 15 residues. V gave up 1 base and J gave up 4 bases, with 13 bases separating them. Germline-derived CDR1 and CDR2 are LGHNA and YSLEER. DNA for the CDR3: TGCGCCAGCAGCCAAGCTTGGGGGGATCGCTATGGCTACACCTTC. Translating gives CASSQAWGDRYGYTF.

The V call is TRBV29-1, the J call TRBJ1-2; the D gene is possibly TRBD1 (6 bases). This CDR3 is built from 14 residues. The germline V and J ends were trimmed by 2 bases and 6 bases, with 16 bases remaining between them. Germline values: CDR1 SQVTM, CDR2 ANQGSEA. The CDR3 DNA reads TGCAGCGTTGAATCTGTCAGGGGCCGGAATGGCTACACCTTC. Protein product: CSVESVRGRNGYTF.

The V gene is TRBV6-5, the J gene TRBJ2-7, with 7 nucleotides matching TRBD1. With 2 bases clipped from V and 4 bases from J, the junction kept 11 bases outside the gene matches. This CDR3 region has 16 residues. The germline CDR1 and CDR2 sequences are MNHEY and SVGAGI. As DNA, the CDR3 is TGTGCCAGCAGTTACCGCCGGATACAGGGGAAGTACGAGCAGTACTTC. It specifies CASSYRRIQGKYEQYF.

This clone was detected a few times. V gene TRBV5-1 combines with J gene TRBJ2-7, with TRBD2 matching over 10 bases. There are 15 residues in the CDR3. V trimming: 5 bases; J trimming: 0 bases; junction bases outside the gene matches: 5. Germline loops: CDR1 SGHRS, CDR2 YFSETQ. Written as DNA, the CDR3 is TGCGCCAGCAGTCAACAGCGGGAGGGCTCCTACGAGCAGTACTTC. Its translation: CASSQQREGSYEQYF.

This sequence joins TRBV9 and TRBJ2-2, with D hard to call. The CDR3 consists of 13 residues. Deletions cut 3 bases from V and 4 bases from J, with 7 bases between. The germline V gene has CDR1 SGDLS and CDR2 YYNGEE. The CDR3 protein is CASSGRRTGELFF. DNA of the CDR3: TGTGCCAGCAGCGGACGACGCACCGGGGAGCTGTTTTTT.

This clone was found a few times. The CDR3 region has the DNA TGTGCCATCAGTGGAGGGACAGGGGTCACCGGGGAGCTGTTTTTT. This sequence encodes CAISGGTGVTGELFF. The rearrangement links TRBV10-3 to TRBJ2-2, with 10 bases fitting TRBD1. The V and J ends lost 4 bases and 4 bases, in that order; junction bases with no gene match: 3. CDR1 and CDR2 (germline): ENHRY, SYGVKD. The CDR3 contains 15 residues.

The gene calls are TRBV7-3 and TRBJ2-1; D is unresolved. The CDR3 totals 15 residues. Germline CDR1 reads SGHTA; CDR2 reads FQGTGA. V lost 1 base to trimming and J lost 6 bases, with 13 bases between them. CDR3 residues: CASSLRLGQINEQFF. The CDR3 region has the DNA TGTGCCAGCAGCTTAAGGCTAGGTCAAATCAATGAGCAGTTCTTC.

This chain uses TRBV7-9 with TRBJ2-1; TRBD1 matches at 9 bases. V lost 5 bases to trimming and J lost 2 bases; unmatched junction nucleotides: 4. The CDR3 spans 15 residues. CDR1 is SEHNR, CDR2 FQNEAQ, per germline (reference sequence). The CDR3 sequence: CASSLRTGAYNEQFF. The CDR3 region has the DNA TGTGCCAGCAGCCTACGGACAGGGGCCTACAATGAGCAGTTCTTC.

The rearrangement joins TRBV5-4 to TRBJ2-7, with 14 bases that match TRBD2. The germline V gene has CDR1 SGHNT and CDR2 YYREEE (reference sequence). J lost 7 bases, V lost 4 bases, and 7 bases had no gene match. The CDR3 covers 15 residues. CDR3 region: CASSRLAGGRWEQYF. CDR3 coding DNA: TGTGCCAGCAGCAGACTAGCGGGAGGGCGTTGGGAGCAGTACTTC.

This clone has more than one count but fewer than ten. The chain links TRBV4-1 to TRBJ2-7; 8 bases align to TRBD2. This CDR3 has 16 amino acids. CDR1 MGHRA and CDR2 YSYEKL come from the germline V gene. The V gene end was trimmed by 3 bases and the J gene end by 0 bases; junction bases not matched to a gene: 7. The DNA for the CDR3 is TGCGCCAGCAGCCACACGACTAGCGTAAGCTCCTACGAGCAGTACTTC. Translating it yields CASSHTTSVSSYEQYF.

The V gene is TRBV28, the J gene TRBJ2-1; 8 bases agree with TRBD2. The V gene end was trimmed by 6 bases and the J gene end by 5 bases; junction bases not matched to a gene: 9. The CDR3 is 15 residues long. From germline, CDR1 is MDHEN and CDR2 SYDVKM. The CDR3 region is CASSGAGLGDNEQFF. The CDR3, as DNA: TGTGCCAGCAGCGGAGCGGGACTAGGGGACAATGAGCAGTTCTTC.

This CDR3 is CASATLTEWFTDTQYF. In DNA, the CDR3 is TGTGCCAGCGCAACTTTAACGGAGTGGTTCACAGATACGCAGTATTTT. The gene calls are TRBV11-2 and TRBJ2-3; D gene ambiguous. This CDR3 contains 16 residues. V was trimmed by 8 bases and J by 2 bases, leaving 20 bases between them. Germline-derived CDR1 and CDR2 are SGHAT and FQNNGV.

The rearrangement links TRBV7-9 to TRBJ2-1; D perhaps matches TRBD2 (5 bases). The germline V and J ends were trimmed by 3 bases and 0 bases, with 9 bases remaining between them. CDR1 is SEHNR, CDR2 FQNEAQ, per germline (reference sequence). This CDR3 is 15 amino acids long. The CDR3 loop is CASSFRGSSYNEQFF. DNA for the CDR3: TGTGCCAGCAGCTTCCGGGGTTCCTCCTACAATGAGCAGTTCTTC.

A word on this clone: With only one base between it and a far larger clone, this is likely a read error. The chain combines TRBV5-4 with TRBJ2-7, with 8 bases matching TRBD2. The CDR3 is made up of 13 amino acids. Germline values: CDR1 SGHNT, CDR2 YYREEE (reference sequence). After removal of 4 bases from V and 9 bases from J, the junction contained 9 bases not matched to a gene. The CDR3 bases are TGTGCCAGCAGCGGACTAGCTTTGAAGCGGCAGTACTTC. This codes for CASSGLALKRQYF.

V and J are TRBV18 and TRBJ2-7; maybe TRBD1 (7 bases). V dropped 4 bases and J dropped 2 bases, with 12 bases sitting between them. Germline CDR1 reads KGHSH; CDR2 reads LQKENI. The CDR3 covers 14 residues. The CDR3 loop is CASSLRGDPYEQYF. For the CDR3, the DNA is TGTGCCAGCTCACTCAGGGGGGATCCCTACGAGCAGTACTTC.

The chain links TRBV7-6 to TRBJ1-1; 9 positions match TRBD1. Germline-derived CDR1 and CDR2 are SGHVS and FNYEAQ. This CDR3 region has 14 residues. V lost 5 bases, J lost 6 bases, and 7 bases stayed unmatched. CDR3 protein: CASSRTRQGAEAFF. CDR3 coding DNA: TGTGCCAGCAGCAGGACTCGACAGGGGGCTGAAGCTTTCTTT.

J is TRBJ2-1 and V is TRBV6-4; weak D call: TRBD2 (5 bases). Trimming took 4 bases from V and 6 from J, leaving 10 bases between them. The CDR3 is 13 residues long. Per the germline V gene, CDR1 is MRHNA and CDR2 is SNTAGT. This chain's CDR3 is CASSGLLGNEQFF. The DNA for the CDR3 is TGTGCCAGCAGTGGCTTACTAGGCAATGAGCAGTTCTTC.

The chain joins TRBV5-1 to TRBJ1-3, with no clear D. Between the trimmed V and J ends, which lost 0 bases and 4 bases, there was a span of 17 bases. The CDR3 runs to 17 residues. The V gene's germline CDR1 is SGHRS and CDR2 YFSETQ. The DNA of the CDR3 is TGCGCCAGCAGCTTGGGGACTTTGGGTCTGCTCGGAAACACCATATATTTT. Encoded protein: CASSLGTLGLLGNTIYF.

V usage is TRBV11-2 and J usage is TRBJ1-4; TRBD1 is a possible D gene (5 bases). The V gene lost 3 bases and the J gene lost 0 bases, with 11 bases spanning the gap. The CDR3 consists of 16 residues. CDR1 and CDR2 from the germline V gene are SGHAT and FQNNGV. The CDR3 sequence is CASSFSTASTNEKLFF. The CDR3 DNA reads TGTGCCAGCAGCTTTTCGACAGCGTCAACTAATGAAAAACTGTTTTTT.

J is TRBJ2-7 and V is TRBV6-5; the match to TRBD2 covers 7 bases. The V gene end was trimmed by 7 bases and the J gene end by 6 bases; junction bases not matched to a gene: 6. CDR3 size: 12 residues. The germline CDR1 and CDR2 sequences are MNHEY and SVGAGI. The CDR3 reads CASTEGRGEQYF. For the CDR3, the DNA is TGTGCCAGCACCGAAGGGAGGGGCGAGCAGTACTTC.

This sequence joins TRBV19 and TRBJ2-1; 9 nucleotides align to TRBD2. V was pared by 2 bases and J by 0 bases, with 8 bases of the junction left unmatched. The germline CDR1 and CDR2 sequences are LNHDA and SQIVND (reference sequence). The CDR3 is 18 amino acids. The CDR3 region is CASSIRGSGRSSYNEQFF. The CDR3 DNA sequence: TGTGCCAGTAGTATAAGGGGTAGCGGGAGAAGCTCCTACAATGAGCAGTTCTTC.

V usage is TRBV27 and J usage is TRBJ2-1; D may be TRBD1 or TRBD2 (5 bases each). Trimming removed 6 bases from V and 9 bases from J, with 18 bases in between. CDR3 length equals 14 residues. Germline CDR1 reads MNHEY; CDR2 reads SMNVEV (reference sequence). The CDR3 sequence is CASRRTGTLGEQFF. The CDR3 DNA reads as TGTGCCAGCAGGCGAACCGGGACGCTGGGTGAGCAGTTCTTC.